Following are 9 T cell receptor beta chains from one sample sequenced in a study of blood T cell repertoires in COVID-19. The table came from immunoSEQ multiplex PCR; TCRdb's copy has only in-frame clones and leaves some out. This sample has 490,000 or so clones; approximately 91% occur once, and the top ten carry roughly 8%. The sample consisted of PBMCs or T cells enriched from blood (not recorded which). The receptors here all came from a woman aged 55 to 70 who had recovered from COVID-19.

This clone was recorded only once. The V gene is TRBV7-6, the J gene TRBJ2-3; 8 bases align to TRBD2. The trim removed 0 bases at V and 0 bases at J, leaving 11 bases unmatched. The length of the CDR3 is 19 residues. Germline V lookup: CDR1 SGHVS, CDR2 FNYEAQ. CDR3 loop: CASSLALVASGLSTDTQYF. CDR3 bases: TGTGCCAGCAGCTTAGCGTTGGTGGCTAGCGGGTTAAGCACAGATACGCAGTATTTT.

The chain has TRBV11-3 and TRBJ1-3; a weak D match, TRBD1 (6 bases). The V and J ends lost 4 bases and 3 bases respectively, with 13 bases between them. Germline V gives CDR1 SGHNT, CDR2 YENEEA. The CDR3 covers 15 residues. The CDR3 DNA follows: TGTGCCAGCAGCTCACAGGGTTCTCTTGGAAACACCATATATTTT. Residues: CASSSQGSLGNTIYF. The complete variable domain, with remaining parts taken from reference TRBV11-3 and TRBJ1-3, reads EAGVVQSPRYKIIEKKQPVAFWCNPISGHNTLYWYLQNLGQGPELLIRYENEEAVDDSQLPKDRFSAERLKGVDSTLKIQPAELGDSAVYLCASSSQGSLGNTIYFGEGSWLTVV.

The chain carries TRBV28 and TRBJ1-2; D remains ambiguous. Trimming removed 5 bases at V and 0 bases at J, with 10 bases between. The CDR3 consists of 14 residues. Germline V lookup: CDR1 MDHEN, CDR2 SYDVKM. For the CDR3, the DNA is TGTGCCAGCAGTCGAGACAAGTCTAACTATGGCTACACCTTC. Its protein is CASSRDKSNYGYTF.

The rearrangement joins TRBV10-3 to TRBJ1-2, with 10 bases fitting TRBD1. V shed 3 bases and J 8 bases; nucleotides not matched to a gene: 6. CDR3 length equals 14 residues. The germline CDR1 and CDR2 sequences are ENHRY and SYGVKD. The CDR3 loop is CAISDGQGVLGYTF. The DNA for the CDR3 is TGTGCCATCAGTGACGGACAGGGGGTTTTGGGCTACACCTTC.

This chain joins TRBV24-1 and TRBJ1-5; 8 bases match TRBD1. J was trimmed by 0 bases and V by 1 base; bases with no gene match: 16. Germline loops: CDR1 KGHDR, CDR2 SFDVKD. The CDR3 spans 21 residues. As DNA, the CDR3 is TGTGCCACCAGTGATTTTCGGGCAGGGGGCCCCCCATTATATAGCAATCAGCCCCAGCATTTT. Residues: CATSDFRAGGPPLYSNQPQHF.

The gene calls are TRBV5-1 and TRBJ1-3, with 10 bases aligning to TRBD1. Per germline, CDR1 SGHRS and CDR2 YFSETQ. This CDR3 region has 16 residues. V dropped 0 bases and J dropped 3; count of bases not matched to a gene: 3. The CDR3 nucleotides read TGCGCCAGCAGCTTGGCGACAGGGGGCGGTGGAAACACCATATATTTT. Its translation is CASSLATGGGGNTIYF.

This clone was seen a single time. The V and J genes are TRBV19 and TRBJ1-1; 7 nucleotides align to TRBD1. This CDR3 is 18 amino acids long. Germline V CDR1 and CDR2: LNHDA, SQIVND (reference sequence). The V gene end was trimmed by 2 bases and the J gene end by 1 base; junction bases not matched to a gene: 13. This chain's CDR3 is CASSIISDREQQNTEAFF. In DNA, the CDR3 is TGTGCCAGTAGTATAATAAGCGACAGGGAGCAACAGAACACTGAAGCTTTCTTT.

This sequence joins TRBV5-1 and TRBJ1-6; 9 bases are a match to TRBD1. The CDR3 covers 17 residues. Germline V lookup: CDR1 SGHRS, CDR2 YFSETQ. Germline trimming cut 3 bases from V and 8 bases from J; bases unmatched to any gene: 12. The CDR3 DNA reads TGCGCCAGCAGCTCAGCAGGACAGGGGCTGTCTCATTCACCCCTCCACTTT. Its protein is CASSSAGQGLSHSPLHF.

This CDR3 reads CAIPGGGDNSPLHF. The CDR3 DNA sequence: TGTGCCATCCCGGGGGGGGGAGATAATTCACCCCTCCACTTT. The rearrangement links TRBV24-1 to TRBJ1-6; a weak D match, TRBD1 (5 bases). Germline CDR1 reads KGHDR; CDR2 reads SFDVKD. The CDR3 covers 14 residues. Trimming pared 11 bases from V and 5 bases from J, leaving 15 bases between.